This T cell receptor (beta chain) derives from a study of T cells in Graves' hyperthyroidism and ophthalmopathy. General study findings and limits: Most thyroid-expanded clonotypes above 0.001 were also found in blood.

The diagnoses drew upon clinical symptoms, serum thyroxine and TRAb, thyroid ultrasound and orbital computed tomography. TCR beta CDR3 sequences were amplified from RNA transcripts. Researchers ran a first-round RT-PCR on the TCR CDR3 using the HTBI primer set. TCRdb re-called the multiplex PCR reads with MiXCR, one entry per CDR3 protein. This sample carries about 350,000 distinct CDR3 sequences, about a sixth of them seen once, and the ten largest clones take about 16%. The V gene lost 3 bases and the J gene lost 5 bases, with 13 bases spanning the gap. The CDR3 length is 14 residues. Ten or more counts support this clonotype. No antigen is known for it.

This chain uses TRBV12-3 or TRBV12-4 with TRBJ1-1, with unresolved D. This receptor was taken from a woman between 40 and 55 years old with Graves' ophthalmopathy. Source material: blood. The CDR3: CASSFFRLGTEAFF. The CDR3 nucleotides read TGTGCCAGCAGTTTTTTTCGACTGGGGACTGAAGCTTTCTTT.